This T cell receptor (beta chain) derives from a study of beta chain features in type 1 diabetes. Points from the study as a whole: Among patients with Type 1 diabetes, TCRB CDR3s were moderately but significantly shorter in every one of the four CD4+ subsets. Type 1 diabetes patients showed fewer insertions and more deletions at VDJ junctions.

This clone was seen only a few times. Its antigen remains unknown. Every bit of the isolated RNA underwent reverse transcription, so sequencing read expressed TCRB transcripts. Profiled with immunoSEQ multiplex PCR; TCRdb holds only in-frame clones, not every one. Of around 280,000 clones in the sample, over 12% are singletons; the top ten hold around 0.015%. Germline lookup yields CDR1 MNHEY and CDR2 SVGAGI. The CDR3 runs to 11 residues. V lost 6 bases to trimming and J lost 6 bases, with 6 bases between them. Sequenced: naive CD4+ T cells from blood. The sequence was collected from a man between 18 and 29 years old with type 1 diabetes. The chain links TRBV6-5 to TRBJ2-4; weak D call: TRBD1 (6 bases). This chain's CDR3 is CASRDRNIQYF. The CDR3 DNA is TGTGCCAGCAGGGACAGAAACATTCAGTACTTC.